This T cell receptor beta chain was captured by sequencing in a study of OX40 agonist ivuxolimab in advanced cancers. Study-level information: Eligibility admitted prior anti-PD-1, anti-PD-L1 or anti-CTLA-4 therapy; about 39% had some.

This CDR3 has 12 residues. Trimming cost V 5 bases and J 7 bases, with 14 bases left between them. CDR1 SQVTM and CDR2 ANQGSEA come from the germline V gene. The study's findings and limits: People who partly responded at 0.1-3.0 mg/kg had some of the least clonal expansion seen. Averaging showed that CD8+ T cells had more expanded clones than CD4+ did. At 0.1 to 3.0 mg/kg and by week 6, clonal expansion occurred in CD4+ and CD8+ blood T cells.

In regard to this clone: Its specificity is unknown.

Clones were read by immunoSEQ multiplex PCR, and TCRdb kept only the in-frame ones, dropping some. Of 52,000 or so clones listed, nearly 90% are singletons. This specimen was CD4+ or CD8+ T cells sorted from blood, taken in a trial of the OX40 agonist ivuxolimab. The chain recombines TRBV29-1 with TRBJ1-1; no clear D. The receptor comes from an adult with an advanced solid tumor such as melanoma, head and neck, liver or kidney cancer. CDR3 in DNA: TGCAGCGTTTTCTCCTCATGGGATGAAGCTTTCTTT. This sequence encodes CSVFSSWDEAFF. Together with reference TRBV29-1 and TRBJ1-1, the CDR3 gives the full variable domain: SAVISQKPSRDICQRGTSLTIQCQVDSQVTMMFWYRQQPGQSLTLIATANQGSEATYESGFVIDKFPISRPNLTFSTLTVSNMSPEDSSIYLCSVFSSWDEAFFGQGTRLTVV.